A selection of T cell receptor beta chains follows, all from one sample in a study of blood T cell repertoires in COVID-19. The table came from immunoSEQ multiplex PCR; TCRdb's copy has only in-frame clones and leaves some out. The profile shows about 39,000 clones, 70% to 90% of them singletons. The sample was peripheral blood. The receptor source for this set is a man aged 55 to 70 in a cohort sampled during active COVID-19. The CDR3 runs from the conserved cysteine through the conserved F or W. A D gene is named only where the DNA matches it firmly. Clone sizes are given selectively: once, few, many, or a class where the clone is expanded.

D	size	J	V	DNA	CDR3
NA	NA	TRBJ1-5	TRBV10-3	TGTGCCATCAGTGAGTCGAATGCCAGGGAGCCCCAGCATTTT	CAISESNAREPQHF
NA	NA	TRBJ2-2	TRBV4-1	TGCGCCAGCAGCCAAAACTCCGGGGAGCTGTTTTTT	CASSQNSGELFF
NA	NA	TRBJ2-3	TRBV7-6	TGTGCCAGCAGCTTCACAGGGCTCGGGGCAGATACGCAGTATTTT	CASSFTGLGADTQYF
TRBD2	NA	TRBJ2-3	TRBV29-1	TGCAGCGTTGATACGCGGGGGGCGGGGGCAGATACGCAGTATTTT	CSVDTRGAGADTQYF
NA	NA	TRBJ2-3	TRBV5-1	TGCGCCAGCACGCGCGACACAGATACGCAGTATTTT	CASTRDTDTQYF
NA	NA	TRBJ2-1	TRBV27	TGTGCCAGCAGTTTTTCAGGGGTCAATGAGCAGTTCTTC	CASSFSGVNEQFF
TRBD1	NA	TRBJ1-3	TRBV7-2	TGTGCCAGCAGCTCAAGGACAGGCTCGGACACCATATATTTT	CASSSRTGSDTIYF
NA	NA	TRBJ1-3	TRBV24-1	TGTGCCACCAGTCCGGGGGGAAACACCATATATTTT	CATSPGGNTIYF
TRBD1	once	TRBJ1-1	TRBV28	TGTGCCAGCAGTTTACTAGGACAGGGCTCGGAAGCTTTCTTT	CASSLLGQGSEAFF
TRBD1	NA	TRBJ1-6	TRBV30	TGTGCCTGGAGTAGGACAGGTGGGGTCTCCTATAATTCACCCCTCCACTTT	CAWSRTGGVSYNSPLHF
TRBD1	NA	TRBJ2-1	TRBV5-1	TGCGCCAGCAGCATAGGGACAGCGAACAATGAGCAGTTCTTC	CASSIGTANNEQFF
NA	NA	TRBJ1-3	TRBV6-5	TGTGCCAGTCTTCTATCTGGAAACACCATATATTTT	CASLLSGNTIYF
TRBD1	NA	TRBJ1-6	TRBV30	TGTGCCTGGAGCACCGGGACAGTGACCAATTCACCCCTCCACTTT	CAWSTGTVTNSPLHF
NA	NA	TRBJ1-5	TRBV25-1	TGTGCCAGCAGGGAATCAGGGGGCAATCAGCCCCAGCATTTT	CASRESGGNQPQHF
NA	few	TRBJ2-3	TRBV30	TGTGCCTGGAGTCGGGTCCAGTTAACAGATACGCAGTATTTT	CAWSRVQLTDTQYF
NA	once	TRBJ1-2	TRBV5-8	TGTGCCAGCAGCACTCGTCTGACAGCTTCAGGAAGCTATGGCTACACCTTC	CASSTRLTASGSYGYTF
TRBD2	NA	TRBJ2-3	TRBV24-1	TGTGCCACCAGTGATTTACTAGCGGGAGATACGCAGTATTTT	CATSDLLAGDTQYF